A selection of T cell receptor beta chains follows, all from one sample in a study of identical twins. TCRdb reprocessed the 5' RACE reads via MiXCR and lists one record per CDR3 protein. The table records 420,000 or so distinct CDR3 sequences, approximately 17% of them present only once. Sample: naive T cells sorted from blood. These receptors were obtained from a man in his forties or fifties in good health. The CDR3 runs from the conserved cysteine through the conserved F or W. The order of the fields is V gene, J gene, clone size, D gene, CDR3 length, CDR3 DNA, CDR3 protein. D genes are given only for firm matches. The size field is filled for only some rows; it gives once, few, many or a size class.

V gene: TRBV24-1; J gene: TRBJ2-7; clone size: NA; D gene: NA; CDR3 length: 13; CDR3 DNA: TGTGCCACCAGTGATTCGACAGCTTGGGAGCAGTACTTC; CDR3 protein: CATSDSTAWEQYF
V gene: TRBV12-3/TRBV12-4; J gene: TRBJ2-1; clone size: NA; D gene: NA; CDR3 length: 15; CDR3 DNA: TGTGCCAGCAGTTTAGGAGGGATTCTCTACAATGAGCAGTTCTTC; CDR3 protein: CASSLGGILYNEQFF
V gene: TRBV7-9; J gene: TRBJ2-1; clone size: NA; D gene: NA; CDR3 length: 16; CDR3 DNA: TGTGCCATCCCAGCTTCAGGACTCGGGATTTACAATGAGCAGTTCTTC; CDR3 protein: CAIPASGLGIYNEQFF
V gene: TRBV7-2; J gene: TRBJ1-2; clone size: NA; D gene: TRBD1; CDR3 length: 17; CDR3 DNA: TGTGCCAGCAGCTCGCCGCGGGACAGGGGGGCTTTCGGTGGCTACACCTTC; CDR3 protein: CASSSPRDRGAFGGYTF
V gene: TRBV3-1; J gene: TRBJ2-7; clone size: NA; D gene: TRBD2; CDR3 length: 15; CDR3 DNA: TGTGCCAGCAGCCAAGCGGCGGGGGGGACCTACGAGCAGTACTTC; CDR3 protein: CASSQAAGGTYEQYF
V gene: TRBV5-1; J gene: TRBJ2-1; clone size: many; D gene: NA; CDR3 length: 14; CDR3 DNA: TGCGCCAGCAGCTTGGACTCCTCCTACAATGAGCAGTTCTTC; CDR3 protein: CASSLDSSYNEQFF
V gene: TRBV20-1; J gene: TRBJ2-5; clone size: few; D gene: TRBD2; CDR3 length: 16; CDR3 DNA: TGCAGTGCTAGCCCAGTAGCGGGGATACCACAAGAGACCCAGTACTTC; CDR3 protein: CSASPVAGIPQETQYF
V gene: TRBV20-1; J gene: TRBJ1-1; clone size: few; D gene: NA; CDR3 length: 12; CDR3 DNA: TGCAGTGCTAGGCCCGGGAACACTGAAGCTTTCTTT; CDR3 protein: CSARPGNTEAFF
V gene: TRBV4-2; J gene: TRBJ2-1; clone size: once; D gene: TRBD2; CDR3 length: 14; CDR3 DNA: TGTGCCAGCAGCCTAAGCGGGACCCACAATGAGCAGTTCTTC; CDR3 protein: CASSLSGTHNEQFF
V gene: TRBV11-2; J gene: TRBJ1-1; clone size: many; D gene: TRBD1; CDR3 length: 15; CDR3 DNA: TGTGCCAGCAGCGCCCACGACAGGGGAGGTACTGAAGCTTTCTTT; CDR3 protein: CASSAHDRGGTEAFF
V gene: TRBV4-1; J gene: TRBJ1-3; clone size: few; D gene: TRBD1; CDR3 length: 17; CDR3 DNA: TGCGCCAGCAGCCAACCTCGACAGGGGCATATAGGAAACACCATATATTTT; CDR3 protein: CASSQPRQGHIGNTIYF
V gene: TRBV28; J gene: TRBJ2-7; clone size: few; D gene: TRBD2; CDR3 length: 15; CDR3 DNA: TGTGCCAGCAGTTTAGTAGCGGGAGGCCACTACGAGCAGTACTTC; CDR3 protein: CASSLVAGGHYEQYF
V gene: TRBV27; J gene: TRBJ1-1; clone size: few; D gene: NA; CDR3 length: 14; CDR3 DNA: TGTGCCAGCAGTATGGTAGTTAAAGGCACTGAAGCTTTCTTT; CDR3 protein: CASSMVVKGTEAFF
V gene: TRBV6-5; J gene: TRBJ2-7; clone size: NA; D gene: NA; CDR3 length: 15; CDR3 DNA: TGTGCCAGCAGATATACCGGGACAACAACCTACGAGCAGTACTTC; CDR3 protein: CASRYTGTTTYEQYF
V gene: TRBV27; J gene: TRBJ2-7; clone size: NA; D gene: NA; CDR3 length: 15; CDR3 DNA: TGTGCCAGCAGTTTCCGACCGGGGAGAAACTACGAGCAGTACTTC; CDR3 protein: CASSFRPGRNYEQYF
V gene: TRBV7-2; J gene: TRBJ2-4; clone size: many; D gene: NA; CDR3 length: 13; CDR3 DNA: TGTGCCAGCAGCTCCCTAGCCAAAAACATTCAGTACTTC; CDR3 protein: CASSSLAKNIQYF